The clone carrying this T cell receptor beta chain was picked up one time. Its target is unknown. Profiling relied on immunoSEQ multiplex PCR, and the TCRdb table lists in-frame clones only, not all of them. This sample carries a few hundred thousand clones, 67% of them seen once, and the ten largest clones take around 6.6%. Between the trimmed V and J ends, which lost 6 bases and 0 bases, there was a span of 15 bases. This CDR3 region has 16 residues. This sample stems from a study of cytotoxic CD8 clonotypes in ibrutinib-treated CLL. Background on the study: The cohort had about 10 relapsed/refractory and some 14 treatment-naive patients, some 17 IGHV unmutated. Response samples were taken after a median of about twelve months on treatment, range 6 to 36. Among the samples, the mean was about 260,000 productive templates and 85,000 to 95,000 productive rearrangements. Study-wide results and caveats: Whereas clonality rose at ibrutinib response, it declined toward baseline at progression.

This receptor was obtained from a human donor with chronic lymphocytic leukemia. The genes are TRBV23-1 and TRBJ1-5; unclear D gene. TRBV23-1 falls under the ORF class, with uncertain function. The sample here was PBMCs, taken after 36 months of ibrutinib treatment. The CDR3 sequence is CASSPDRDPSNQPQHF. CDR3 in DNA: TGCGCCAGCAGCCCGGACCGCGACCCTAGCAATCAGCCCCAGCATTTT.